What follows is one TCR beta chain and its context. The data stem from a study of T cell changes during pregnancy in multiple sclerosis. Using immunoSEQ multiplex PCR, the repertoire was profiled, and TCRdb retains in-frame clones only, with some absent. The data show about 85,000 clones, roughly nine tenths seen once. V lost 5 bases, J lost 5 bases, and 28 bases lay in between. In germline, CDR1 is SGHVS, CDR2 FQNEAQ. This CDR3 is built from 19 residues. The chain uses TRBV7-8 and TRBJ2-1, with D perhaps matching TRBD2 (7 bases). Sequences were derived from peripheral blood, sampled in the first trimester of pregnancy. This clonotype was obtained from a female donor with multiple sclerosis, enrolled in a pregnancy study. This CDR3 is CASSPRVPGGGFRDNEQFF. DNA for the CDR3: TGTGCCAGCAGCCCCAGAGTTCCGGGGGGCGGGTTCCGAGACAATGAGCAGTTCTTC. The whole variable domain, remainder taken from reference TRBV7-8 and TRBJ2-1, is GAGVSQSPRYKVAKRGQDVALRCDPISGHVSLFWYQQALGQGPEFLTYFQNEAQLDKSGLPSDRFFAERPEGSVSTLKIQRTQQEDSAVYLCASSPRVPGGGFRDNEQFFGPGTRLTVL.